These T cell receptor beta chains were read from a single sample in a study of shared clonotypes between healthy human individuals. Profiling relied on immunoSEQ multiplex PCR, and the TCRdb table lists in-frame clones only, not all of them. The sample consists of under 2,000,000 clones, just under 95% of them appearing once. The sample taken for sequencing was naive CD8+ T cells sorted from blood. These receptors all stem from a man between 18 and 29 years old in good health. Both conserved end residues are part of each CDR3. A D gene is named only where the DNA matches it firmly. Some rows have no size entry. The others give once, few or many, or a class for an expanded clone.

abundance	v_gene	d_gene	j_gene	CDR3nt	CDR3aa
.	TRBV21-1	.	TRBJ1-6	TGTGCCAGCAGCAAAGAGGGCTCACCCCTCCACTTT	CASSKEGSPLHF
.	TRBV5-4	TRBD1	TRBJ1-2	TGTGCCAGCAGCCCCGGGACAGGGGATCACTATGGCTACACCTTC	CASSPGTGDHYGYTF
.	TRBV4-1	TRBD1	TRBJ2-7	TGCGCCAGCAGCCAGACGGGACAGGACTACGAGCAGTACTTC	CASSQTGQDYEQYF
.	TRBV7-9	.	TRBJ1-2	TGTGCCAGCAGCTTAGCTGACAGGTTAAAGGGCCACACCTTC	CASSLADRLKGHTF
.	TRBV19	.	TRBJ1-3	TGTGCCAGCCTCTGGACAGCTTCTGGAAACACCATATATTTT	CASLWTASGNTIYF
once	TRBV6-5	TRBD2	TRBJ2-3	TGTGCCAGCAGTTACTCCGGGACTAGCGGGTTAGATACGCAGTATTTT	CASSYSGTSGLDTQYF
few	TRBV7-9	TRBD1	TRBJ2-7	TGTGCCAGCAGCTTAGGGGGACAGGGGTCCTACGAGCAGTACTTC	CASSLGGQGSYEQYF
.	TRBV20-1	TRBD1	TRBJ1-2	TGCAGTGCTACAGGGGGGTACACCTTC	CSATGGYTF
.	TRBV9	.	TRBJ2-1	TGTGCCAGCAGCGTAGTTAGTAATAACAATGAGCAGTTCTTC	CASSVVSNNNEQFF
.	TRBV28	TRBD2	TRBJ2-7	TGTGCCAGCAGTACCCCGGGACTAGCGGAGACCTACGAGCAGTACTTC	CASSTPGLAETYEQYF
.	TRBV10-3	TRBD2	TRBJ2-3	TGTGCCATCAGTGAGTCTGGCGGGGGGTTGACAGATACGCAGTATTTT	CAISESGGGLTDTQYF
.	TRBV11-3	TRBD2	TRBJ2-7	TGTGCCAGCAGCTACCACACGGGAGGAACCTACGAGCAGTACTTC	CASSYHTGGTYEQYF
.	TRBV6-1	.	TRBJ2-3	TGTGCCAGCAGTGAAATGGGAGGGGGCGAGGCAGATACGCAGTATTTT	CASSEMGGGEADTQYF
.	TRBV5-5	.	TRBJ1-1	TGTGCCAGCAGCTTGTGGGGAGCGAACACTGAAGCTTTCTTT	CASSLWGANTEAFF
once	TRBV10-3	.	TRBJ2-5	TGTGCCATCAGTACGGACAGTAGAGGGGAGACCCAGTACTTC	CAISTDSRGETQYF
.	TRBV7-8	TRBD2	TRBJ2-1	TGTGCCAGCAGCTCCCGACTAGCGGATTACAATGAGCAGTTCTTC	CASSSRLADYNEQFF
.	TRBV11-2	.	TRBJ2-1	TGTGCCAGCAGCTTAGTGACGGGGAATGAGCAGTTCTTC	CASSLVTGNEQFF
once	TRBV19	TRBD1	TRBJ1-1	TGTGCCAGTAGTAACCCGGGACAGGGGACATTGAACACTGAAGCTTTCTTT	CASSNPGQGTLNTEAFF
.	TRBV2	TRBD2	TRBJ2-7	TGTGCCAGCAGTGGGGTAGCGGGAGGGCCCGCCTACGAGCAGTACTTC	CASSGVAGGPAYEQYF
.	TRBV30	TRBD1	TRBJ1-5	TGTGCCTGGGACTACAGGGGGAAGCCCCAGCATTTT	CAWDYRGKPQHF
.	TRBV30	.	TRBJ2-7	TGTGCCTGGAGTGTAGAGACCTACGAGCAGTACTTC	CAWSVETYEQYF
once	TRBV28	TRBD2	TRBJ2-5	TGTGCCAGCAGTTCCTGGACTAGCGGGGATGAGACCCAGTACTTC	CASSSWTSGDETQYF
.	TRBV27	TRBD2	TRBJ2-3	TGTGCCAGCAGCCCTGGACTAGCGGGAGCGGATACGCAGTATTTT	CASSPGLAGADTQYF
.	TRBV5-6	.	TRBJ1-4	TGTGCCAGCAGCCTGACAGGCTTTGAGACTAATGAAAAACTGTTTTTT	CASSLTGFETNEKLFF
.	TRBV9	.	TRBJ1-5	TGTGCCAGCAGCCCCGAGGGCAGGGCGGATCAGCCCCAGCATTTT	CASSPEGRADQPQHF
.	TRBV4-1	TRBD1	TRBJ1-2	TGCGCCAGCAGCCAGAGGACAGGGCCCTATGGCTACACCTTC	CASSQRTGPYGYTF
.	TRBV27	.	TRBJ1-6	TGTGCCAGCAGGACCGCTTTTAATTCACCCCTCCACTTT	CASRTAFNSPLHF
.	TRBV11-2	.	TRBJ2-7	TGTGCCAGCAGCGACCCCGGGACACCGACCCCCTACGAGCAGTACTTC	CASSDPGTPTPYEQYF
.	TRBV5-6	TRBD2	TRBJ2-7	TGTGCCAGCAGCTTGGTTGTGGGAGGGACCTACGAGCAGTACTTC	CASSLVVGGTYEQYF
.	TRBV2	.	TRBJ1-5	TGTGCCAGCAGTGATCCGATCGCAGGCCCAGGAAATCAGCCCCAGCATTTT	CASSDPIAGPGNQPQHF
.	TRBV27	.	TRBJ1-2	TGTGCCAGCAGTCCGGGGGGGTCATGGGGCTACACCTTC	CASSPGGSWGYTF
.	TRBV30	TRBD1	TRBJ2-5	TGTGCCTGGACTTCTGGACAGGGGGCTGAGACCCAGTACTTC	CAWTSGQGAETQYF
.	TRBV9	TRBD2	TRBJ2-5	TGTGCCAGCAGCCTCGGGGGGGAGGAGACCCAGTACTTC	CASSLGGEETQYF